This TCR beta chain appears in the sequencing data of a study of T cells after yellow fever vaccination. Each CDR3 protein is one row after TCRdb ran MiXCR on the 5' RACE reads. The sample shows about 74,000 distinct CDR3 sequences, more than 5.5% of them seen only once. This CDR3 is built from 14 residues. Trimming pared 3 bases from V and 4 bases from J, leaving 12 bases between. Per the germline V gene, CDR1 is MNHEY and CDR2 is SMNVEV (reference sequence). The TCR sequence derives from a man between 18 and 35 years old who received the YFV17D yellow fever vaccine. The sequencing used CD8+ T cells sorted from PBMCs, collected about 5 days after the first yellow fever vaccination. The chain links TRBV27 to TRBJ1-1; no clear D. In nucleotides, the CDR3 is TGTGCCAGCAGTTTGGCCGGTCGGGCCACTGAAGCTTTCTTT. It yields the protein CASSLAGRATEAFF.